This T cell receptor (beta chain) is drawn from a study of cytomegalovirus exposure and HLA in healthy donors. General study points: Reportedly, HLA-A and HLA-B alleles of most subjects were accurately predicted from TCR beta. The only immune exposure information that was available was CMV serostatus. Presence/absence analyses supposed approximately even sequencing depth among donors.

Concerning this clone itself: As yet, its antigen is unknown.

CDR1 and CDR2 from the germline V gene are ENHRY and SYGVKD. CDR3 size: 17 residues. J was trimmed by 6 bases and V by 11 bases; bases with no gene match: 24. The PCR employed 60 Vbeta primers together with 13 Jbeta primers. The data were produced by immunoSEQ multiplex PCR, yet TCRdb's version contains in-frame clones alone and is incomplete. In the table there are 100,000 to 150,000 clones, 73% of which are singletons. The chain recombines TRBV10-3 with TRBJ1-1, with 7 bases matching TRBD1. The TCR was taken from a man aged 55 to 70 in good health and CMV-seropositive. The sample comprised PBMCs. CDR3 in amino acids: CASRPTPIETGSSEAFF. The CDR3 DNA reads as TGTGCCTCCAGACCGACGCCGATCGAGACAGGGTCTTCTGAAGCTTTCTTT.